This T cell receptor (beta chain) originates from a study of beta chain features in type 1 diabetes. Study-level information: Cell yields, gender and age were comparable in patients and healthy donors.

Trimming left V 1 base short and J 1 base short, with 8 bases between. Germline values: CDR1 SGDLS, CDR2 YYNGEE. The CDR3 runs 15 residues. The whole isolated RNA underwent reverse transcription, so sequencing captured expressed TCRB transcripts. TCRdb keeps only in-frame clones here, not all; method: immunoSEQ multiplex PCR. The sample holds under 95,000 clones; around a third are singletons and the top ten take 0.45% to 0.55%. The chain carries TRBV9 and TRBJ2-2; perhaps TRBD2 as D (5 bases). This TCR derives from a woman aged 18 to 35 in good health. Sequenced sample: stem cell memory CD4+ T cells from blood. For the CDR3, the DNA is TGTGCCAGCAGCGTACGGGGTGGGAACACCGGGGAGCTGTTTTTT. Translated: CASSVRGGNTGELFF.